This is a list of T cell receptor beta chains from one sample in a study of post-analysis software for immune sequencing data. MiXCR was run by TCRdb on the PCR reads, yielding one entry per CDR3 protein. The sample gives 170,000 or so distinct CDR3 sequences, approximately 30% of which show up once; around 1.5% is in the top ten. What was sequenced was blood. These receptors were obtained from a girl between 5 and 17 years old with multiple sclerosis. Each CDR3 is given with its conserved first and last residue. A D gene is named only where the DNA matches it firmly. Size is stated for part of the rows, as once, few or many counts, or as a class when the clone is expanded.

V gene: TRBV11-2
J gene: TRBJ2-1
clone size: -
D gene: -
CDR3 DNA: TGTGCCAGCAGCCCACTAGTGAATGAGCAGTTCTTC
CDR3 protein: CASSPLVNEQFF

V gene: TRBV12-3/TRBV12-4
J gene: TRBJ2-7
clone size: -
D gene: -
CDR3 DNA: TGTGCCAGCAGTAGAGGGGGCTACGAGCAGTACTTC
CDR3 protein: CASSRGGYEQYF

V gene: TRBV7-3
J gene: TRBJ2-5
clone size: -
D gene: -
CDR3 DNA: TGTGCCAGCAGTTCAATTGGGGCAGAACAAGAGACCCAGTACTTC
CDR3 protein: CASSSIGAEQETQYF

V gene: TRBV14
J gene: TRBJ1-4
clone size: -
D gene: -
CDR3 DNA: TGTGCCAGCAGCCAGATGGCAGGAAAAAATGAAAAACTGTTTTTT
CDR3 protein: CASSQMAGKNEKLFF

V gene: TRBV20-1
J gene: TRBJ2-2
clone size: -
D gene: -
CDR3 DNA: TGCAGTGCTAGCGGGACGAACACCGGGGAGCTGTTTTTT
CDR3 protein: CSASGTNTGELFF

V gene: TRBV6-1
J gene: TRBJ2-3
clone size: many
D gene: TRBD2
CDR3 DNA: TGTGCCAGCGGGCTAGCGGGAGGTATGGATACGCAGTATTTT
CDR3 protein: CASGLAGGMDTQYF

V gene: TRBV28
J gene: TRBJ2-5
clone size: many
D gene: -
CDR3 DNA: TGTGCCAGCAGCTTCCGAATTTACCGAGAGACCCAGTACTTC
CDR3 protein: CASSFRIYRETQYF

V gene: TRBV5-1
J gene: TRBJ2-1
clone size: many
D gene: -
CDR3 DNA: TGCGCCAGCAGCTACGGGGGCAGGGATGAGCAGTTCTTC
CDR3 protein: CASSYGGRDEQFF

V gene: TRBV3-1
J gene: TRBJ2-1
clone size: few
D gene: -
CDR3 DNA: TGTGCCAGCAGCCAAGGTCAGGAGCAGGCCAATGAGCAGTTCTTC
CDR3 protein: CASSQGQEQANEQFF

V gene: TRBV7-2
J gene: TRBJ2-5
clone size: few
D gene: TRBD2
CDR3 DNA: TGTGCCAGCAGCTTATGGGTAGCGGGACGAGAGACCCAGTACTTC
CDR3 protein: CASSLWVAGRETQYF

V gene: TRBV20-1
J gene: TRBJ2-1
clone size: -
D gene: TRBD2
CDR3 DNA: TGCAGTGCTAGAGGGGCTAGCGGGAGGGATTACAATGAGCAGTTCTTC
CDR3 protein: CSARGASGRDYNEQFF

V gene: TRBV7-6
J gene: TRBJ2-3
clone size: few
D gene: TRBD1
CDR3 DNA: TGTGCCAGCAGCTTAGTCCGACAGGGGGCTAGCACAGATACGCAGTATTTT
CDR3 protein: CASSLVRQGASTDTQYF

V gene: TRBV13
J gene: TRBJ2-3
clone size: -
D gene: TRBD2
CDR3 DNA: TGTGCCAGCAGCGACGGGGGGAAGGGAAGCACAGATACGCAGTATTTT
CDR3 protein: CASSDGGKGSTDTQYF

V gene: TRBV28
J gene: TRBJ2-7
clone size: -
D gene: -
CDR3 DNA: TGTGCCGGCAGGCGCTACGAGCAGTACTTC
CDR3 protein: CAGRRYEQYF

V gene: TRBV4-1
J gene: TRBJ1-4
clone size: many
D gene: -
CDR3 DNA: TGCGCCAGCAGCCAAAAACGGGGGGAAACTAATGAAAAACTGTTTTTT
CDR3 protein: CASSQKRGETNEKLFF

V gene: TRBV5-6
J gene: TRBJ2-1
clone size: many
D gene: TRBD2
CDR3 DNA: TGTGCCAGCAGCTTTCCCGGACTAGCAAATGAGCAGTTCTTC
CDR3 protein: CASSFPGLANEQFF

V gene: TRBV18
J gene: TRBJ2-1
clone size: many
D gene: -
CDR3 DNA: TGTGCCAGCTCACCAGGACACTCTGAGCAGTTCTTC
CDR3 protein: CASSPGHSEQFF

V gene: TRBV4-1
J gene: TRBJ2-2
clone size: -
D gene: -
CDR3 DNA: TGCGCCAGCAGCCAAATTGGTCCAGGGGCTAACACCGGGGAGCTGTTTTTT
CDR3 protein: CASSQIGPGANTGELFF

V gene: TRBV9
J gene: TRBJ2-1
clone size: -
D gene: -
CDR3 DNA: TGTGCCAGCGGGGGAAGGGGAAGGGATATTAACAATGAGCAGTTCTTC
CDR3 protein: CASGGRGRDINNEQFF

V gene: TRBV27
J gene: TRBJ2-1
clone size: -
D gene: TRBD1
CDR3 DNA: TGTGCCAGCAGTGCCTTGGACAGGGTCTGGGACAATGAGCAGTTCTTC
CDR3 protein: CASSALDRVWDNEQFF

V gene: TRBV4-1
J gene: TRBJ2-2
clone size: few
D gene: -
CDR3 DNA: TGCGCCAGCAGCCAAGAAACGGGGGAGCTGTTTTTT
CDR3 protein: CASSQETGELFF

V gene: TRBV29-1
J gene: TRBJ1-2
clone size: -
D gene: TRBD1
CDR3 DNA: TGCAGCGCCTCGGACAGGGCTGGCTATGGCTACACCTTC
CDR3 protein: CSASDRAGYGYTF

V gene: TRBV6-1
J gene: TRBJ1-2
clone size: many
D gene: -
CDR3 DNA: TGTGCCAGCAGCCCCAACTATGGCTACACCTTC
CDR3 protein: CASSPNYGYTF

V gene: TRBV20-1
J gene: TRBJ2-2
clone size: -
D gene: TRBD1
CDR3 DNA: TGCAGTGCTACCGGGACAGGGGGCGCGAAACGGGATACCGGGGAGCTGTTTTTT
CDR3 protein: CSATGTGGAKRDTGELFF

V gene: TRBV5-5
J gene: TRBJ2-1
clone size: many
D gene: -
CDR3 DNA: TGTGCCAGCAGCTTGGCCAAGGTGGACAATGAGCAGTTCTTC
CDR3 protein: CASSLAKVDNEQFF

V gene: TRBV4-1
J gene: TRBJ2-7
clone size: many
D gene: -
CDR3 DNA: TGCGCCAGCAGCTATGGAACCGGGACCCACCTCCACGAGCAGTACTTC
CDR3 protein: CASSYGTGTHLHEQYF

V gene: TRBV20-1
J gene: TRBJ2-3
clone size: few
D gene: -
CDR3 DNA: TGCAGTGCTCGGGTCGCCGGGGGTTTCACAGATACGCAGTATTTT
CDR3 protein: CSARVAGGFTDTQYF

V gene: TRBV3-1
J gene: TRBJ2-6
clone size: many
D gene: -
CDR3 DNA: TGTGCCAGCAGCCAAGAAAGCCTGAAAGGGGCCAACGTCCTGACTTTC
CDR3 protein: CASSQESLKGANVLTF

V gene: TRBV20-1
J gene: TRBJ2-3
clone size: few
D gene: -
CDR3 DNA: TGCAGTGCCCCGGGACTGTCGACAAGTACGCAGTATTTT
CDR3 protein: CSAPGLSTSTQYF

V gene: TRBV4-1
J gene: TRBJ1-2
clone size: many
D gene: -
CDR3 DNA: TGCGCCAGCAGCCAAGGTTCTAGCTATGGCTACACCTTC
CDR3 protein: CASSQGSSYGYTF

V gene: TRBV12-3/TRBV12-4
J gene: TRBJ1-1
clone size: -
D gene: -
CDR3 DNA: TGTGCCAGCAGTTTAACGCGGCCGATGAACACTGAAGCTTTCTTT
CDR3 protein: CASSLTRPMNTEAFF

V gene: TRBV10-3
J gene: TRBJ2-1
clone size: many
D gene: -
CDR3 DNA: TGTGCCATCAGTCACCCCTTAGCGGATTACAATGAGCAGTTCTTC
CDR3 protein: CAISHPLADYNEQFF

V gene: TRBV5-1
J gene: TRBJ2-1
clone size: many
D gene: -
CDR3 DNA: TGCGCCAGCAGCTTGGGGGTGGGAGCTACCTACAATGAGCAGTTCTTC
CDR3 protein: CASSLGVGATYNEQFF

V gene: TRBV25-1
J gene: TRBJ2-1
clone size: many
D gene: -
CDR3 DNA: TGTGCCAGCAGTGCGTACAATGAGCAGTTCTTC
CDR3 protein: CASSAYNEQFF

V gene: TRBV27
J gene: TRBJ2-7
clone size: many
D gene: -
CDR3 DNA: TGTGCCAGCAGTCCCCACCAGGGCGAGCAGTACTTC
CDR3 protein: CASSPHQGEQYF

V gene: TRBV5-1
J gene: TRBJ2-1
clone size: few
D gene: -
CDR3 DNA: TGCGCCAGCAGCCCCTCACGCAGAGACAATGAGCAGTTCTTC
CDR3 protein: CASSPSRRDNEQFF

V gene: TRBV10-3
J gene: TRBJ2-1
clone size: -
D gene: TRBD2
CDR3 DNA: TGTGCCATCAGTGGGGGGGGTTGGAGCACCTACAATGAGCAGTTCTTC
CDR3 protein: CAISGGGWSTYNEQFF

V gene: TRBV27
J gene: TRBJ2-3
clone size: few
D gene: -
CDR3 DNA: TGTGCCAGCAGTTTAAGGGTGAGCCGCACAGATACGCAGTATTTT
CDR3 protein: CASSLRVSRTDTQYF

V gene: TRBV7-2
J gene: TRBJ2-4
clone size: few
D gene: -
CDR3 DNA: TGTGCCAGCAGCAATTATTCCGCCCGACTAGCCAAAAACATTCAGTACTTC
CDR3 protein: CASSNYSARLAKNIQYF

V gene: TRBV3-1
J gene: TRBJ2-7
clone size: many
D gene: -
CDR3 DNA: TGTGCCAGCAGCCGGGGTCTCTACTTCTCCTACGAGCAGTACTTC
CDR3 protein: CASSRGLYFSYEQYF

V gene: TRBV29-1
J gene: TRBJ1-2
clone size: many
D gene: -
CDR3 DNA: TGCAGCGTTGAAAGCGGCTACACCTTC
CDR3 protein: CSVESGYTF

V gene: TRBV12-3/TRBV12-4
J gene: TRBJ2-5
clone size: many
D gene: -
CDR3 DNA: TGTGCCAGCAGTTTCCCGGAAGAGGGGAGCGAAGAGACCCAGTACTTC
CDR3 protein: CASSFPEEGSEETQYF

V gene: TRBV13
J gene: TRBJ2-7
clone size: -
D gene: -
CDR3 DNA: TGTGCCAGCAGCCCTACCCAGGGTGGCTCCTACGAGCAGTACTTC
CDR3 protein: CASSPTQGGSYEQYF

V gene: TRBV7-3
J gene: TRBJ2-1
clone size: -
D gene: TRBD2
CDR3 DNA: TGTGCCAGCAGCTTAGGGCTAGCGGGAGTCGAGGAGCAGTTCTTC
CDR3 protein: CASSLGLAGVEEQFF

V gene: TRBV27
J gene: TRBJ2-7
clone size: -
D gene: -
CDR3 DNA: TGTGCCAGCAGTTTGGCGGAAGCCTCCTACGAGCAGTACTTC
CDR3 protein: CASSLAEASYEQYF

V gene: TRBV5-6
J gene: TRBJ2-2
clone size: few
D gene: -
CDR3 DNA: TGTGCCAGCAGCTTGGGACCGATAGCGAACACCGGGGAGCTGTTTTTT
CDR3 protein: CASSLGPIANTGELFF

V gene: TRBV20-1
J gene: TRBJ1-5
clone size: few
D gene: -
CDR3 DNA: TGCAGTGCTGCCACAGGAACCCACAATCAGCCCCAGCATTTT
CDR3 protein: CSAATGTHNQPQHF

V gene: TRBV5-5
J gene: TRBJ2-5
clone size: -
D gene: TRBD2
CDR3 DNA: TGTGCCAGCAGCCCAACTAGCGGGAGGGCCGCGGAGACCCAGTACTTC
CDR3 protein: CASSPTSGRAAETQYF

V gene: TRBV9
J gene: TRBJ2-7
clone size: many
D gene: TRBD2
CDR3 DNA: TGTGCCAGCAGCGTAGACTGGACTAGCGGAGCCTACGAGCAGTACTTC
CDR3 protein: CASSVDWTSGAYEQYF

V gene: TRBV5-4
J gene: TRBJ1-2
clone size: -
D gene: -
CDR3 DNA: TGTGCCAGCAGCCGTATCCCACAGGACTATGGCTACACCTTC
CDR3 protein: CASSRIPQDYGYTF

V gene: TRBV7-9
J gene: TRBJ1-5
clone size: few
D gene: -
CDR3 DNA: TGTGCCAGCAGCTTTGAGGGGGTGAGGGTTCAGCCCCAGCATTTT
CDR3 protein: CASSFEGVRVQPQHF

V gene: TRBV6-2/TRBV6-3
J gene: TRBJ2-2
clone size: few
D gene: TRBD1
CDR3 DNA: TGTGCCAGCAGTGTGACAGGGAAGAACACCGGGGAGCTGTTTTTT
CDR3 protein: CASSVTGKNTGELFF

V gene: TRBV20-1
J gene: TRBJ2-7
clone size: many
D gene: -
CDR3 DNA: TGCAGTGCTACCCCCCTCCAACACGAGCAGTACTTC
CDR3 protein: CSATPLQHEQYF

V gene: TRBV7-2
J gene: TRBJ2-4
clone size: many
D gene: -
CDR3 DNA: TGTGCCAGCAGCTTACGTCTAGAAACCAAAAACATTCAGTACTTC
CDR3 protein: CASSLRLETKNIQYF

V gene: TRBV12-3/TRBV12-4
J gene: TRBJ1-1
clone size: few
D gene: -
CDR3 DNA: TGTGCCAGCAGTTTAGACAGGGAGGGGGGTGAAGCTTTCTTT
CDR3 protein: CASSLDREGGEAFF